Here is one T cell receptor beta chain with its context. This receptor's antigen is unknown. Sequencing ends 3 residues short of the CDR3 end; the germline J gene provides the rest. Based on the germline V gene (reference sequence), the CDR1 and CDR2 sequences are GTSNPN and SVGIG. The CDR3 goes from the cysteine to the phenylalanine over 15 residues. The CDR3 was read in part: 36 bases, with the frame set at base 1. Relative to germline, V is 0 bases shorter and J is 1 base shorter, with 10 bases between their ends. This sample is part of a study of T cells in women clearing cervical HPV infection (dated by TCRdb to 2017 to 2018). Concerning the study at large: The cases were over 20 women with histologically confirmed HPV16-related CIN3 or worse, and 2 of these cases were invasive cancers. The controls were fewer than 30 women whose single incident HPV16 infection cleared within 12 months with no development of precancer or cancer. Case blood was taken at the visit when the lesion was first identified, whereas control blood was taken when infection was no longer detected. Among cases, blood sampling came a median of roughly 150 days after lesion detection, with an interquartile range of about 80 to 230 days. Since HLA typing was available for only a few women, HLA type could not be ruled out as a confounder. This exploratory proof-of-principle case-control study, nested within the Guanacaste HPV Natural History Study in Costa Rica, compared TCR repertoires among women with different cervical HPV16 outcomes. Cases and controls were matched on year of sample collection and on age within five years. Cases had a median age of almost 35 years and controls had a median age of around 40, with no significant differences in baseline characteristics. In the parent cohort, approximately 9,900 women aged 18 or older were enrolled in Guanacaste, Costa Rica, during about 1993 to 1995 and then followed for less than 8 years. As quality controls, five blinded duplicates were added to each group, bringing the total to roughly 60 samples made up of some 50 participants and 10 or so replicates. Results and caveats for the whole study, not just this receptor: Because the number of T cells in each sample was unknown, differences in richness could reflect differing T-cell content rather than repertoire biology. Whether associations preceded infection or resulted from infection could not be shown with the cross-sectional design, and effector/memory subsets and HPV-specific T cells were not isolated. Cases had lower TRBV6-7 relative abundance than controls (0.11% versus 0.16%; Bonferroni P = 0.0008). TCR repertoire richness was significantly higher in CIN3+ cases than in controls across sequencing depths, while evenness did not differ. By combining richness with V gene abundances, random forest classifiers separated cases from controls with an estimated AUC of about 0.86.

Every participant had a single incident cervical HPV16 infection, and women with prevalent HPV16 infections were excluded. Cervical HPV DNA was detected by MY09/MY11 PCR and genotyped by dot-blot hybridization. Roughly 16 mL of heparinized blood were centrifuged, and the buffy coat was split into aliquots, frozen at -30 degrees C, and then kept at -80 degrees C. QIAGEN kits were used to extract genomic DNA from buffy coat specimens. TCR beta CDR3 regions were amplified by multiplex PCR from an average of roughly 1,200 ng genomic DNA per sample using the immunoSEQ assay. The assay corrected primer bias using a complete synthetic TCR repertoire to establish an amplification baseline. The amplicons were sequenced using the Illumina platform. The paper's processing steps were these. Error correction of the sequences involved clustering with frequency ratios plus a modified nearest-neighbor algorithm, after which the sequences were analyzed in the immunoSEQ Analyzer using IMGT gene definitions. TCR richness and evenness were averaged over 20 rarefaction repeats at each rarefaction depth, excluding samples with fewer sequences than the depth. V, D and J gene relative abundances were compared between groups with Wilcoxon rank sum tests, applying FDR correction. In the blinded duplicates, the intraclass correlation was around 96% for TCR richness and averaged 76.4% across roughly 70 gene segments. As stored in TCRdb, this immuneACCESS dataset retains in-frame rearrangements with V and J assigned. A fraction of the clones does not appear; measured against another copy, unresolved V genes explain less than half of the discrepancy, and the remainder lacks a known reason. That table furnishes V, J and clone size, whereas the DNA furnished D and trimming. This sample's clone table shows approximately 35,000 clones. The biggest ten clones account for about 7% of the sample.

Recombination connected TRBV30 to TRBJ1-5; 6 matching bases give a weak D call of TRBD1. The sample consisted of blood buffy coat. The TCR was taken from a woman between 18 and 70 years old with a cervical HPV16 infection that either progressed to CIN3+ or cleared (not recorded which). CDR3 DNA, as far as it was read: TGTGCCTGGAGTGTTGGGGGGGCCAGCAATCAGCCC. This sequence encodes CAWSVGGASNQP. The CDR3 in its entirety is CAWSVGGASNQPQHF.